These 29 T cell receptor beta chains came from one sample sequenced in a study of CD8 T cells in ankylosing spondylitis. TCRdb ran MiXCR on the 5' RACE reads and lists one entry per CDR3 protein. Altogether around 340,000 distinct CDR3 sequences are present, 14% to 15% being singletons, with the ten largest covering 0.9% to 1.2%. Sequencing was carried out using blood, either unsorted or a sorted T cell fraction (not recorded which). These receptors originate from a male donor with ankylosing spondylitis or in good health (not recorded which).

The genes are TRBV12-3 or TRBV12-4 and TRBJ2-5; a possible D gene is TRBD2 (6 bases). The CDR3 is 13 amino acids. The germline V and J ends were trimmed by 5 bases and 3 bases, with 10 bases remaining between them. The DNA for the CDR3 is TGTGCCAGCAGTGGACTAAAGAAAGAGACCCAGTACTTC. Residues: CASSGLKKETQYF.

V usage is TRBV7-9 and J usage is TRBJ1-5; TRBD1 agrees at 9 bases. Germline CDR1 and CDR2: SEHNR and FQNEAQ (reference sequence). This CDR3 is built from 13 residues. Germline trimming cut 5 bases from V and 10 bases from J; bases unmatched to any gene: 6. The CDR3 DNA reads TGTGCCAGCAGCCGACAGGGGGAACGTCCCCAGCATTTT. Amino acid sequence: CASSRQGERPQHF.

This clonotype came up many times. The junction departs from germline at one end; a sequencing error may be responsible. The genes are TRBV18 and TRBJ2-7; D unclear. Germline lookup yields CDR1 KGHSH and CDR2 LQKENI. The CDR3 extends over 13 amino acids. CDR3: CASSPAGSYEQYF. The CDR3, as DNA: TGCGCCAGCAGCCCCGCTGGTTCCTACGAGCAGTACTTC.

CDR3 nucleotide sequence: TGCGCCAGCAGCTTGACAGGGCCCGGGCAGCCCCAGCATTTT. It yields the protein CASSLTGPGQPQHF. The gene calls are TRBV5-1 and TRBJ1-5, with D maybe TRBD1 (6 bases). CDR1 and CDR2 (germline): SGHRS, YFSETQ. The CDR3 has 14 amino acids. V was cut by 1 base and J by 7 bases, with 12 bases left in between. Together with reference TRBV5-1 and TRBJ1-5, the CDR3 gives the full variable domain: KAGVTQTPRYLIKTRGQQVTLSCSPISGHRSVSWYQQTPGQGLQFLFEYFSETQRNKGNFPGRFSGRQFSNSRSEMNVSTLELGDSALYLCASSLTGPGQPQHFGDGTRLSIL.

This clonotype was observed a handful of times. V and J are TRBV11-2 and TRBJ2-2, with D possibly matching TRBD1 (7 bases). Germline CDR1 reads SGHAT; CDR2 reads FQNNGV. CDR3 length: 16 amino acids. The ends were cut back, 0 bases at V and 5 bases at J, with 13 bases in the middle. Here the CDR3 DNA reads TGTGCCAGCAGCTTAGATGGAGGGGGCGCGACCGGGGAGCTGTTTTTT. It translates to CASSLDGGGATGELFF. Combining the CDR3 with reference TRBV11-2 and TRBJ2-2 gives the whole variable domain EAGVAQSPRYKIIEKRQSVAFWCNPISGHATLYWYQQILGQGPKLLIQFQNNGVVDDSQLPKDRFSAERLKGVDSTLKIQPAKLEDSAVYLCASSLDGGGATGELFFGEGSRLTVL.

The genes are TRBV3-1 and TRBJ2-3, with TRBD2 matching over 9 bases. The CDR3 runs 15 residues. Germline loops: CDR1 LGHDT, CDR2 YNNKEL (reference sequence). The J segment lost 7 bases and the V segment lost 4 bases, leaving 9 bases of the junction unmatched. Written as DNA, the CDR3 is TGTGCCAGCAGCCCATCGGGCGGGAGGGGAAATACGCAGTATTTT. It codes for CASSPSGGRGNTQYF.

The table lists this clonotype with many counts. The rearrangement uses TRBV20-1 and TRBJ1-1; tentative D call: TRBD1 (6 bases). The CDR3 spans 15 residues. The germline V gene has CDR1 DFQATT and CDR2 SNEGSKA (reference sequence). Trimming shortened V by 1 base and J by 4 bases, and 16 bases separated the two germline ends. As DNA, the CDR3 is TGCAGTGCTAGAGTCTCCAGTCTAGGGGGCACTGAAGCTTTCTTT. Translated, it gives CSARVSSLGGTEAFF.

This clonotype has more than one count but fewer than ten. V and J are TRBV9 and TRBJ2-1, with 8 bases that match TRBD1. The CDR3 contains 15 residues. J lost 3 bases, V lost 5 bases, and 7 bases had no gene match. Germline V gene sequence: CDR1 SGDLS, CDR2 YYNGEE. CDR3 region: CASSRGQGGYNEQFF. Here the CDR3 DNA reads TGTGCCAGCAGTCGAGGACAGGGCGGCTACAATGAGCAGTTCTTC.

This clonotype was seen a few times. CDR3 sequence reads: CASSYPPDTQYF. CDR3 bases: TGTGCCAGCAGTTACCCCCCCGATACGCAGTATTTT. The chain employs TRBV6-2 or TRBV6-3 and TRBJ2-3; D gene uncertain. Per germline, CDR1 MNHEY and CDR2 SVGEGT. The CDR3 has 12 amino acids. The V and J ends lost 2 bases and 6 bases respectively, with 6 bases between them.

This clonotype was counted between two and nine times. J is TRBJ2-1 and V is TRBV20-1, with D hard to call. The ends were cut back, 1 base at V and 6 bases at J, with 10 bases in the middle. The CDR3 sequence is 13 residues long. Per the germline V gene, CDR1 is DFQATT and CDR2 is SNEGSKA (reference sequence). This CDR3 is CSARVGSVNEQFF. CDR3 nucleotides: TGCAGTGCTAGAGTTGGGTCGGTCAATGAGCAGTTCTTC.

This clonotype has only one observation. The genes are TRBV5-1 and TRBJ2-5; 9 positions match TRBD2. Trimming took 1 base from V and 5 from J; bases not matched to a gene: 6. Germline CDR1 SGHRS, CDR2 YFSETQ. CDR3 size: 15 residues. The CDR3 protein is CASSLLAGVKETQYF. The CDR3 bases are TGCGCCAGCAGCTTGTTAGCGGGAGTCAAGGAGACCCAGTACTTC.

The chain's CDR3 is CASSSRGSEAFF. The CDR3 DNA is TGTGCCAGCAGCTCGAGGGGGAGTGAAGCTTTCTTT. The rearrangement links TRBV5-4 to TRBJ1-1, with D tentatively TRBD1 (6 bases). The CDR3 is made up of 12 amino acids. Germline V CDR1 and CDR2: SGHNT, YYREEE (reference sequence). Trimming pared 3 bases from V and 7 bases from J, leaving 10 bases between.

This clonotype was observed a single time. The CDR3 region has the DNA TGTGCCAGTACGGACAGGGTGGAGACCCAGTACTTC. This translates into CASTDRVETQYF. The chain is built from TRBV19 and TRBJ2-5; 8 bases line up with TRBD1. This CDR3 has 12 amino acids. Losses at the gene ends were 7 bases for V and 5 bases for J; bases not matched to a gene: 3. Per the germline V gene, CDR1 is LNHDA and CDR2 is SQIVND (reference sequence).

This clonotype was observed a few times. The rearrangement uses TRBV5-1 and TRBJ2-7, with 8 bases lining up with TRBD2. Germline CDR1 reads SGHRS; CDR2 reads YFSETQ. V gave up 0 bases and J gave up 1 base; unmatched junction bases: 3. This CDR3 spans 15 amino acids. The CDR3 spells CASSLALAGSYEQYF. The CDR3 bases are TGCGCCAGCAGCTTGGCTCTAGCGGGTTCCTACGAGCAGTACTTC.

The rearrangement links TRBV24-1 to TRBJ2-3; the D is unclear. This CDR3 is built from 14 residues. Germline loops: CDR1 KGHDR, CDR2 SFDVKD. The V end lost 3 bases, the J end lost 1 base, and 7 bases lay between the germline ends. The CDR3 region is CATSDPGGTDTQYF. The DNA of the CDR3 is TGTGCCACCAGTGATCCCGGAGGCACAGATACGCAGTATTTT.

This clonotype was counted between two and nine times. The chain carries TRBV20-1 and TRBJ2-1; TRBD1 might be the D (6 bases). The CDR3 has 14 residues. Germline CDR1 and CDR2: DFQATT and SNEGSKA (reference sequence). The V end was cut by 6 bases, the J end by 2 bases, with 14 bases between. Written as DNA, the CDR3 is TGCAGTGCCGCGACAGGAGAGGCCTACAATGAGCAGTTCTTC. Translating gives CSAATGEAYNEQFF.

The chain employs TRBV20-1 and TRBJ2-3; D not certain. Per the germline V gene, CDR1 is DFQATT and CDR2 is SNEGSKA (reference sequence). V lost 6 bases and J lost 0, with 10 bases in between. The CDR3 has 13 residues. CDR3: CSAPHPSTDTQYF. CDR3 bases: TGCAGTGCCCCCCACCCTAGCACAGATACGCAGTATTTT.

This clonotype has just a few counts. This chain joins TRBV7-9 and TRBJ2-5; D might be TRBD1 or TRBD2, each matching 6 bases. CDR3 length: 14 amino acids. From germline, CDR1 is SEHNR and CDR2 FQNEAQ (reference sequence). Trimming stripped 4 bases from V and 5 bases from J, with 14 bases between. The CDR3 spells CASSSGGGMETQYF. The CDR3 DNA follows: TGTGCCAGCAGCTCAGGAGGGGGGATGGAGACCCAGTACTTC. Combining the CDR3 with reference TRBV7-9 and TRBJ2-5 gives the whole variable domain DTGVSQNPRHKITKRGQNVTFRCDPISEHNRLYWYRQTLGQGPEFLTYFQNEAQLEKSRLLSDRFSAERPKGSFSTLEIQRTEQGDSAMYLCASSSGGGMETQYFGPGTRLLVL.

This clonotype was recorded a few times. This chain uses TRBV5-1 with TRBJ2-7; D possibly uses TRBD1 or TRBD2 (7 bases each). Germline CDR1 is SGHRS and CDR2 is YFSETQ. CDR3 size: 14 residues. Trimming removed 7 bases at V and 1 base at J, with 15 bases between. In nucleotides, the CDR3 is TGCGCCAGCGCCGACAGGGAGGGGTCCTACGAGCAGTACTTC. Amino acid sequence: CASADREGSYEQYF. The full variable domain, rest sourced from reference TRBV5-1 and TRBJ2-7, is KAGVTQTPRYLIKTRGQQVTLSCSPISGHRSVSWYQQTPGQGLQFLFEYFSETQRNKGNFPGRFSGRQFSNSRSEMNVSTLELGDSALYLCASADREGSYEQYFGPGTRLTVT.

A few counts support this clonotype. The V call is TRBV20-1, the J call TRBJ2-1, with 12 bases lining up with TRBD1. The junction had 11 bases not matched to a gene; V was cut back by 6 bases and J by 5 bases. This CDR3 spans 16 amino acids. Germline CDR1 is DFQATT and CDR2 is SNEGSKA (reference sequence). The CDR3 DNA sequence: TGCAGTGCGTACCCGGTGGGACAGGGGGCTCACAATGAGCAGTTCTTC. Translation gives CSAYPVGQGAHNEQFF.

The V call is TRBV5-1, the J call TRBJ2-5; D not certain. The V end was cut by 7 bases, the J end by 5 bases, with 12 bases between. The CDR3 length is 12 residues. Per germline, CDR1 SGHRS and CDR2 YFSETQ. CDR3 amino acids: CASHGTRETQYF. Here the CDR3 DNA reads TGCGCCAGCCACGGCACAAGGGAGACCCAGTACTTC.

The table lists this clonotype with many counts. The J gene is TRBJ2-7, the V gene TRBV5-1, with 8 bases identical to TRBD2. CDR1 and CDR2 (germline): SGHRS, YFSETQ. V gave up 4 bases and J gave up 4 bases; unmatched junction bases: 7. CDR3 length equals 14 residues. CDR3 amino acids: CASSTSGLAYEQYF. CDR3 coding DNA: TGCGCCAGCAGCACTTCCGGACTAGCTTACGAGCAGTACTTC.

In this sample, this clonotype turned up many times. The genes are TRBV5-1 and TRBJ2-2, with 7 positions matching TRBD2. The CDR3 spans 21 residues. J gave up 7 bases and V 5 bases, and 29 bases lay outside the gene matches. CDR1 SGHRS and CDR2 YFSETQ come from the germline V gene. The CDR3 reads CASRLAAFSLVGASQGGELFF. In DNA, the CDR3 is TGCGCCAGCAGGCTAGCGGCCTTTTCGTTGGTTGGCGCTTCGCAAGGCGGGGAGCTGTTTTTT.

The chain employs TRBV12-3 or TRBV12-4 and TRBJ2-7; the D gene could be TRBD1 or TRBD2 (6 bases each). The V end lost 6 bases, the J end lost 4 bases, and 16 bases lay between the germline ends. The CDR3 length is 14 residues. CDR3 coding DNA: TGTGCCAGCAGCCCCCTCGGGGGCGCGTACGAGCAGTACTTC. The encoded protein is CASSPLGGAYEQYF.

This clonotype has only a few counts. The gene calls are TRBV6-5 and TRBJ2-5, with 11 bases identical to TRBD2. V was pared by 4 bases and J by 4 bases, with 5 bases of the junction left unmatched. The CDR3 runs to 15 residues. Germline V CDR1 and CDR2: MNHEY, SVGAGI. CDR3 region: CASSLTSGTTETQYF. The CDR3 DNA is TGTGCCAGCAGTTTGACTAGCGGGACAACAGAGACCCAGTACTTC.

V usage is TRBV5-1 and J usage is TRBJ2-5, with TRBD2 matching 8 bases. Trimming removed 0 bases from V and 4 bases from J; junction bases left unmatched: 2. Per the germline V gene, CDR1 is SGHRS and CDR2 is YFSETQ. This CDR3 is 14 amino acids long. CDR3 coding DNA: TGCGCCAGCAGCTTGGATCGGGAGGGAGAGACCCAGTACTTC. Amino acids: CASSLDREGETQYF.

This clonotype was counted between two and nine times. The chain links TRBV12-3 or TRBV12-4 to TRBJ2-7, with D uncertain. The CDR3 length is 12 residues. Trimming cost V 2 bases and J 5 bases, with 7 bases left between them. CDR3 protein: CASSLRWNEQYF. Written as DNA, the CDR3 is TGTGCCAGCAGTTTAAGGTGGAACGAGCAGTACTTC.

This clonotype has only a few counts. The chain is built from TRBV7-8 and TRBJ2-4; weak D call: TRBD1 (6 bases). The germline CDR1 and CDR2 sequences are SGHVS and FQNEAQ. Trimming removed 1 base from V and 7 bases from J, with 8 bases in between. The CDR3 spans 13 residues. As DNA, the CDR3 is TGTGCCAGCAGCTTAGACAGGGAGAACATTCAGTACTTC. Translated, it gives CASSLDRENIQYF.

V gene TRBV2 combines with J gene TRBJ2-1, with D unresolved. Trimming stripped 4 bases from V and 3 bases from J, with 7 bases between. CDR3 length equals 13 residues. CDR1 SNHLY and CDR2 FYNNEI come from the germline V gene. The CDR3 loop is CASSAGDYNEQFF. CDR3 sequence (DNA): TGTGCCAGCAGTGCGGGCGACTACAATGAGCAGTTCTTC.